Below, one TCR beta chain is given with its context. Its antigen is not yet known. Base qualities were left out, and no much larger clone turns up one base away. Using the deep immunoSEQ assay, multiplex PCR amplified TCR CDR3 regions from genomic DNA. Genomic DNA extracted from each cell subset was distributed evenly over all wells of several immunoSEQ 96-well plates, and each plate served as one replicate. For sorted subsets, each replicate PCR was loaded with 200 ng genomic DNA, equivalent to 25,000 to 35,000 T cell genomes. Purified libraries were quantified with a Qubit 3.0 fluorometer, sized on a Bioanalyzer 2100, and re-quantified with the KAPA Library Quantification kit. Each immunoSEQ 96-well plate was sequenced on its own single-read 150-cycle Illumina NextSeq 550 flow cell. In the authors' own workflow: Because only junctional sequences without quality scores were contained in the immunoSEQ output, filtering matching that applied to full-length reads could not be performed. To assign V/J genes and CDR3, sequences were annotated using PyIR, a Python wrapper for IgBLAST v1.9, with IMGT germline references. Any read was removed if the V/J assignment was weak (E-value above 1e-6), the CDR3 was missing, or the read contained stop codons, out-of-frame junctions, or ambiguous translated residues. V3J clonotypes were defined by identical inferred V gene, J gene, and CDR3 amino acid sequence. To compute the percentage overlap between repertoires, the number of shared unique clonotypes was divided by the size of the smaller repertoire. Three approaches were used to assess repertoire richness: RTK rarefaction, the Chao1 estimator, and Recon v2.1 estimates of unobserved clonotypes. OLGA was used to compute generation probabilities for all TCRbeta clonotypes that the gDNA method yielded from a few donors. In TCRdb, the immuneACCESS table is reduced to in-frame sequences with V and J assigned. These tables do not hold every clone; where another copy was compared, an unresolved V gene accounts for under half, and the others remain unexplained. From that table come the V and J calls and clone size; the DNA was used to work out D and trimming. Within this sample are approximately 1.5 million clones, with roughly 98.5% of them counted one time only. The leading ten clones occupy under 0.45% of the sample.

Healthy HIV-negative adults with no recently reported acute infections or vaccinations were included as donors. All donors were Caucasian adults living in Nashville, Tennessee, USA. CD4+ T cells were enriched through magnetic negative selection, after which naive cells were positively selected on CD45RA and the remaining negative fraction served as the memory subset. Blood was collected by leukapheresis, and PBMCs were isolated by Ficoll-Histopaque density gradient centrifugation and then cryopreserved in liquid nitrogen vapor phase. Analytical flow cytometry was used to check the purity and quantity of each magnetically sorted T cell population. From each sorted fraction, genomic DNA was isolated and quantified by UV absorbance on a Nanodrop 2000c. CDR1 MGHRA and CDR2 YSYEKL are derived from the germline V gene. Relative to germline, V is missing 0 bases and J is missing 0 bases, with 6 bases of the junction outside any gene match. Measured from the cysteine to the phenylalanine, the CDR3 is 17 residues long. The DNA shown is the 51-base CDR3, in frame from base 1.

The data originate from a study of shared clonotypes between healthy human individuals (TCRdb year 2020). About the full investigation: The cohort included three men and a couple of women between 18 and 49 years of age. For each donor, CD4 naive and CD4 memory were each run on three plates, CD8 naive on two plates, and CD8 memory on one plate. Blood TCR repertoires of a handful of healthy adults were deeply sequenced to estimate repertoire size and the extent of clonotype sharing between individuals. To increase sequencing depth and limit assay-specific biases, TCR repertoire library preparation and sequencing were carried out by different laboratories using diverse techniques. Per donor, leukapheresis produced somewhere between about 0.94 and 9.5 billion PBMCs. Overall results and qualifications from the work: Pairwise subsampling led to the expectation that sequencing depth would affect the degree of clonotype sharing among donors. When a few donors were compared, the shared fraction of clonotypes was about 5% for naive CD4, 3.5% for naive CD8, 2.3% for memory CD4, and around 0.37% for memory CD8. The small number of donors limited the genetic and exposure-history diversity represented. Clonotypes shared by all four sorted-subset donors showed higher generation probabilities than non-shared clonotypes. Sampling was limited to blood, and TCR repertoires in tissue likely differ from TCR repertoires in blood. Estimated clonotype richness was generally larger for naive than for memory subsets. Rarefaction of sorted-subset datasets indicated incomplete sequencing despite the large sequencing depth.

In this chain, TRBV4-1 is recombined with TRBJ2-7; TRBD1 lines up with 9 middle nucleotides. This clonotype originated in a young man in good health. Sequenced sample: naive CD4+ T cells sorted from blood. What this sample's cell subset or site label stands for: CD45RA+ positively selected. The CDR3 loop reads CASSQDQGQGGSYEQYF. The nucleotides are TGCGCCAGCAGCCAAGACCAGGGACAGGGCGGCTCCTACGAGCAGTACTTC.